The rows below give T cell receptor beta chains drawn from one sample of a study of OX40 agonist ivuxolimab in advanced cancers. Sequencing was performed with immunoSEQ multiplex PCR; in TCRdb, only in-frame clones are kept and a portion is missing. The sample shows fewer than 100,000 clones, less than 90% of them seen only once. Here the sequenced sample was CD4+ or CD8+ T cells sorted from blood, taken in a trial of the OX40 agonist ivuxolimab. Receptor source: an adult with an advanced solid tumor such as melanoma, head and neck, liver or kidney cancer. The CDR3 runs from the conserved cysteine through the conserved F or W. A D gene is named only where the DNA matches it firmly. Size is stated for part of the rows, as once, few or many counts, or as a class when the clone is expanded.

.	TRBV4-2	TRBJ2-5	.	TGTGCCAGCAGCGGGTCGGGACCGAGACAAGAGACCCAGTACTTC	CASSGSGPRQETQYF
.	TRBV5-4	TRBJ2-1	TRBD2	TGTGCCAGCAGCTTATTAGCGGGGGAGAGCTCCTACAATGAGCAGTTCTTC	CASSLLAGESSYNEQFF
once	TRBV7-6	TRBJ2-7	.	TGTGCCAGCAGCTCCTGGACGGGCGAGCAGTACTTC	CASSSWTGEQYF
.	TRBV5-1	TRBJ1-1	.	TGCGCCAGCAGCTTGTTAGGTATGGACACTGAAGCTTTCTTT	CASSLLGMDTEAFF
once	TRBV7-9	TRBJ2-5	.	TGTGCCAGCAGCTCTGCTGGGTCCGCGGGCTGGGAGACCCAGTACTTC	CASSSAGSAGWETQYF
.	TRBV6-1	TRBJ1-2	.	TGTGCCAGCAGTGAAGCCGGCAGCGGAGTATGGGGCTACACCTTC	CASSEAGSGVWGYTF
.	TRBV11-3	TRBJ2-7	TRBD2	TGTGCCAGCAGCTTTAGCGGGAGGGCCTCCGAGCAGTACTTC	CASSFSGRASEQYF
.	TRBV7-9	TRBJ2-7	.	TGTGCCAGCAGCTTTTCCGGGACCGAGCTCTACGAGCAGTGCTTC	CASSFSGTELYEQCF
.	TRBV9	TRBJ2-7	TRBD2	TGTGCCAGCACCCTCCGGGGGGACTCCTACGAGCAGTACTTC	CASTLRGDSYEQYF
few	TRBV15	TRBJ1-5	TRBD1	TGTGCCACCCACGGGACAGGGACCGATCAGCCCCAGCATTTT	CATHGTGTDQPQHF
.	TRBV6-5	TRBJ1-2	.	TGTGCCAGCACCGGAGGAACAGGGAACTATGGCTACACCTTC	CASTGGTGNYGYTF
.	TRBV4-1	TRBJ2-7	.	TGCGCCAGCAGCGCCCCTAGTACCACCTACGAGCAGTACTTC	CASSAPSTTYEQYF
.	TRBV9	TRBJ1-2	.	TGTGCCAGCAGCGTAGATGCTAACTATGGCTACACCTTC	CASSVDANYGYTF
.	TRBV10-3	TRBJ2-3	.	TGTGCCATCAGTGAGGGCTTGGCAGATACGCAGTATTTT	CAISEGLADTQYF
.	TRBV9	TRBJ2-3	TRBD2	TGTGCCAGCAATCTAGCGGGAGTCACAGATACGCAGTATTTT	CASNLAGVTDTQYF
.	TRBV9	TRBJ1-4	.	TGTGCCAGCAGCGGAGGGGAGGGTAACGAAAAACTGTTTTTT	CASSGGEGNEKLFF
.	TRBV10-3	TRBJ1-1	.	TGTGCCATCAGTGAGTCTGGCGGCATGAACACTGAAGCTTTCTTT	CAISESGGMNTEAFF
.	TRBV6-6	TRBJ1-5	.	TGTGCCAGCAGCTCACAGGGCTTAGCAAATCAGCCCCAGCATTTT	CASSSQGLANQPQHF
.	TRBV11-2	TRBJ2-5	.	TGTGCCAGCAGCTTAGTTCGCAGGTGGGGCCAAGAGACCCAGTACTTC	CASSLVRRWGQETQYF
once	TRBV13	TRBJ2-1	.	TGTGCCAGCAGCCCCAGGAGCTCCTACAATGAGCAGTTCTTC	CASSPRSSYNEQFF
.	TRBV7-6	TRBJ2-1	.	TGTGCCAGCAGCTTGGCAGAGAATGAGCAGTTCTTC	CASSLAENEQFF
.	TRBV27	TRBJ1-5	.	TGTGCCAGCAGTTTAGGGGGCGCGGACCAGCCCCAGCATTTT	CASSLGGADQPQHF
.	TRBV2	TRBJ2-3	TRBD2	TGTGCCAGCAGTGAAGATCGACTAGCGGGGGGCACAGATACGCAGTATTTT	CASSEDRLAGGTDTQYF
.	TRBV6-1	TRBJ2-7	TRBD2	TGTGCCAGCAGTGAACCTCCAAATTTTAGCGGGAACTCCTACGAGCAGTACTTC	CASSEPPNFSGNSYEQYF
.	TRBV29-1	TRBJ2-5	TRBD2	TGCAGCGTTGAGATCTGGGCTAGCGGGGAGCAAGAGACCCAGTACTTC	CSVEIWASGEQETQYF
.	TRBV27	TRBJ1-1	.	TGTGCCAGCAGGCTCGGGGGGACTGAAGCTTTCTTT	CASRLGGTEAFF
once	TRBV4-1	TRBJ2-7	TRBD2	TGCGCCAGCAGCCACCCGACTAGCGGGCCCGCCTACGAGCAGTACTTC	CASSHPTSGPAYEQYF